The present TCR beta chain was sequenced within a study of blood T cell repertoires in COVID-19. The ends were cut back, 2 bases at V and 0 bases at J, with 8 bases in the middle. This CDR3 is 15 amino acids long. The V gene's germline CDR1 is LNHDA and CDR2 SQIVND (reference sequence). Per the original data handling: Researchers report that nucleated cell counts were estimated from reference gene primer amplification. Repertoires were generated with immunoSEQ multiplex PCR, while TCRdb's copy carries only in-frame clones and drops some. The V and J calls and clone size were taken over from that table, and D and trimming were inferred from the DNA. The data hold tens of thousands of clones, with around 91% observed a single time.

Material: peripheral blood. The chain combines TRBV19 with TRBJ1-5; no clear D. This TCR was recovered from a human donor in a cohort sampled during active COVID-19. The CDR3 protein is CASSIYFDSNQPQHF. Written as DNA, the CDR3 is TGTGCCAGTAGTATATACTTCGATAGCAATCAGCCCCAGCATTTT.